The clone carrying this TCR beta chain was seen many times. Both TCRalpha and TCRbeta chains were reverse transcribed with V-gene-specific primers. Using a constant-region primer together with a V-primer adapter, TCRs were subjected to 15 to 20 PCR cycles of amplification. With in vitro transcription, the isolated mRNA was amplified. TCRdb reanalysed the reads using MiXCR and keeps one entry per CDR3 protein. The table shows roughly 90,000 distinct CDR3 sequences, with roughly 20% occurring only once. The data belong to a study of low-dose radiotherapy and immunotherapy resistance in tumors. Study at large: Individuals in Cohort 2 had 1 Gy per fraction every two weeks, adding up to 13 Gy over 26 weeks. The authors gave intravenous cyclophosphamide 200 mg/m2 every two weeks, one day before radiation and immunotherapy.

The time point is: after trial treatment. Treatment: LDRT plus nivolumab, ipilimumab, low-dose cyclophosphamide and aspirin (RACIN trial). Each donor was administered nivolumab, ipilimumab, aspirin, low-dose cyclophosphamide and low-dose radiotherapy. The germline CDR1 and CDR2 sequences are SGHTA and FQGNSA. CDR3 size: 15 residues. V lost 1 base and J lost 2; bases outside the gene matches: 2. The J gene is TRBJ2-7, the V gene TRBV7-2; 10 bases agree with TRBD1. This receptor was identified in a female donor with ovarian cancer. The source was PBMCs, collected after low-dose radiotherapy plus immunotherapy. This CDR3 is CASSLGQGATYEQYF. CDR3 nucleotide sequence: TGTGCCAGCAGCTTAGGACAGGGGGCAACCTACGAGCAGTACTTC. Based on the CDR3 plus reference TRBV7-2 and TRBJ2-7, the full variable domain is GAGVSQSPSNKVTEKGKDVELRCDPISGHTALYWYRQSLGQGLEFLIYFQGNSAPDKSGLPSDRFSAERTGGSVSTLTIQRTQQEDSAVYLCASSLGQGATYEQYFGPGTRLTVT.